This TCR beta chain was captured in a study of human T cells and chemical hapten exposure. As for the study in general: The sensitizing agent was 2% DPC, placed on roughly 2 cm by roughly 2 cm of upper inner arm skin. The study's findings and limits: TCRs at a frequency above 1 in 1000 stayed unchanged with DPC sensitization. Higher patch test scores went with higher counts of PT1 expanded TCRs.

This clonotype showed up just a few times. The antigen is undetermined. V dropped 6 bases and J dropped 3; count of bases not matched to a gene: 12. The CDR3 length is 19 residues. The germline V gene has CDR1 MNHEY and CDR2 SVGAGI. As originally analysed: TCR counts had a median of 95,638 per sample and spanned roughly 20,000 to 750,000. TCRdb reprocessed the RACE reads via MiXCR and lists one record per CDR3 protein. The V and J calls and clone size come from TCRdb's table, not from the authors' own analysis. The data contain 150,000 to 200,000 distinct CDR3 sequences, 25% to 30% of them singletons. As for time point: patch test 3, about 24 weeks after DPC sensitization. Treatment noted: therapeutic diphenylcyclopropenone sensitization with weekly scalp DPC.

Here the sequenced sample was whole blood, taken in connection with sensitization to the hapten diphenylcyclopropenone (DPC). V usage is TRBV6-5 and J usage is TRBJ2-1; 15 bases fit TRBD2. The source is a woman aged 18-30 years with alopecia areata. Some clones in this sample may be carry-over from other donors' samples. This chain's CDR3 is CASSLTGTSGRSFYNEQFF. The CDR3, as DNA: TGTGCCAGCAGCTTAACCGGGACTAGCGGGAGGTCGTTCTACAATGAGCAGTTCTTC.